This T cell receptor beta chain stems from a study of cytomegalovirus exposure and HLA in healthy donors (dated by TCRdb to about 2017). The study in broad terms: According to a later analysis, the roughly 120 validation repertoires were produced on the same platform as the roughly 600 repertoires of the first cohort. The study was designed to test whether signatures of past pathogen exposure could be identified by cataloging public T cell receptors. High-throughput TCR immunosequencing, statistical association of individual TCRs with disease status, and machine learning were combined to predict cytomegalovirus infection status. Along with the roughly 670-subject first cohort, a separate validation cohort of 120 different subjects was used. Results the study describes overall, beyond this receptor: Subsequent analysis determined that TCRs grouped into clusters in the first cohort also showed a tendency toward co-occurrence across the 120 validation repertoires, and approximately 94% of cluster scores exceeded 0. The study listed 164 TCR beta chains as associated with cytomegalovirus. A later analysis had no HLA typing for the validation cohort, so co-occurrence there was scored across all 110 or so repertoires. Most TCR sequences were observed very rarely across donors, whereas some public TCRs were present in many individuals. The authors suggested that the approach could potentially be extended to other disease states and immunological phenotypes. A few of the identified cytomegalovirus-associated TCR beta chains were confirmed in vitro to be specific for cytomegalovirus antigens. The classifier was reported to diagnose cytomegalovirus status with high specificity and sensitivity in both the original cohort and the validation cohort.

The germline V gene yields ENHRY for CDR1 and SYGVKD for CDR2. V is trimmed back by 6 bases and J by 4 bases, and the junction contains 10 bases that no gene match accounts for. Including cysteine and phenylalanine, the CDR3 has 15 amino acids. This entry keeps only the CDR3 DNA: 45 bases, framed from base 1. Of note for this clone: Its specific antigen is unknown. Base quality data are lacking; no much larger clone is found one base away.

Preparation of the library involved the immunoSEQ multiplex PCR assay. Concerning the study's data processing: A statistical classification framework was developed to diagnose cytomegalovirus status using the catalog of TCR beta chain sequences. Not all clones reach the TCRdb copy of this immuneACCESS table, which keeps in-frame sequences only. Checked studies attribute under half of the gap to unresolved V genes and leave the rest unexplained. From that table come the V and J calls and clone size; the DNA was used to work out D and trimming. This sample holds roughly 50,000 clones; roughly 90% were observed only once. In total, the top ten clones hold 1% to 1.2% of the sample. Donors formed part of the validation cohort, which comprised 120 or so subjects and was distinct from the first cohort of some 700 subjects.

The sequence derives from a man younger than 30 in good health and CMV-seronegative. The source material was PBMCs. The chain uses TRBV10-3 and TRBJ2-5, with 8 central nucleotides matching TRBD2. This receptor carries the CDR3 CAISGGGSGGETQYF. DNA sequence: TGTGCCATCAGCGGGGGTGGCAGCGGGGGAGAGACCCAGTACTTC.